These 24 T cell receptor beta chains were all obtained from the same sample, sequenced in a study of vaccination and CD4 T cells after COVID-19. Sequenced with the Oncomine TCR Beta short-read assay was DNA taken from cultured CD4+ T cells. Each CDR3 protein is one row after TCRdb ran MiXCR on the PCR reads. The profile covers about 10,000 distinct CDR3 sequences, with approximately 61% appearing a single time and roughly a quarter taken by the ten largest. Documented treatment: roughly nine-day PBMC culture with coronavirus spike peptide pools or control peptides (ViraFEST assay). For these TCRs, the target antigens are not known. The sample was CD4+ T cells from blood, cultured in vitro. These receptors were obtained from a human donor who had recovered from COVID-19.

This clonotype has just a few counts. The gene calls are TRBV7-2 and TRBJ1-2, with a possible D match to TRBD1 (5 bases). Trimming took off 4 bases at V and 4 bases at J, with 13 bases between the two ends. The CDR3 loop spans 14 amino acids. The germline V gene encodes CDR1 SGHTA and CDR2 FQGNSA. The CDR3 here is CASSSAPTVYGYTF. The CDR3 nucleotides read TGTGCCAGCAGCTCAGCCCCGACAGTCTATGGCTACACCTTC.

In this sample, this clonotype turned up once. The chain couples TRBV29-1 to TRBJ2-5, with D tentatively TRBD1 (6 bases). Germline assignment: CDR1 SQVTM and CDR2 ANQGSEA. The CDR3 runs 17 residues. Trimming took off 4 bases at V and 7 bases at J, with 28 bases between the two ends. The CDR3, as DNA: TGCAGCGTTGCAGGTCAGGCGACAAGACAGGCCCTGGGGACCCAGTACTTC. This sequence encodes CSVAGQATRQALGTQYF. The variable domain in full, with the rest retrieved from reference TRBV29-1 and TRBJ2-5, is SAVISQKPSRDICQRGTSLTIQCQVDSQVTMMFWYRQQPGQSLTLIATANQGSEATYESGFVIDKFPISRPNLTFSTLTVSNMSPEDSSIYLCSVAGQATRQALGTQYFGPGTRLLVL.

This chain uses TRBV6-1 with TRBJ2-7; 7 nucleotides match TRBD1. V lost 8 bases to trimming and J lost 6 bases; unmatched junction nucleotides: 16. Germline lookup yields CDR1 MNHNS and CDR2 SASEGT. This CDR3 contains 15 residues. The CDR3 spells CASVPQGWKIFEQYF. The CDR3, as DNA: TGTGCCAGCGTCCCACAGGGGTGGAAAATATTCGAGCAGTACTTC.

This sequence joins TRBV20-1 and TRBJ1-2; TRBD1 matches at 7 bases. The CDR3 extends over 12 amino acids. The V gene end was trimmed by 7 bases and the J gene end by 6 bases; junction bases not matched to a gene: 8. Germline V lookup: CDR1 DFQATT, CDR2 SNEGSKA (reference sequence). The CDR3 spells CSGFRQGNGYTF. DNA of the CDR3: TGCAGTGGGTTTCGACAGGGCAATGGCTACACCTTC.

A few counts support this clonotype. This chain links TRBV7-8 with TRBJ1-5; tentatively, D is TRBD1 (5 bases). The CDR3 covers 15 residues. The V end was cut by 2 bases, the J end by 3 bases, with 11 bases between. The germline V gene has CDR1 SGHVS and CDR2 FQNEAQ. This CDR3 reads CASSLWDGFNQPQHF. The CDR3 DNA reads as TGTGCCAGCAGCTTATGGGACGGTTTCAATCAGCCCCAGCATTTT.

By share of the sample, this clonotype is medium-sized. The chain uses TRBV15 and TRBJ2-5; TRBD1 matches 8 bases. This CDR3 comprises 14 residues. After removal of 9 bases from V and 3 bases from J, the junction contained 9 bases not matched to a gene. Germline values: CDR1 LNHNV, CDR2 YYDKDF (reference sequence). DNA for the CDR3: TGTGCCACAAACGTCGGACAGGGTGAAGAGACCCAGTACTTC. Its protein product is CATNVGQGEETQYF.

In nucleotides, the CDR3 is TGTGCCAGCACCCGTTGGGCGACAGAGCGCAATCAGCCCCAGCATTTT. Amino acid sequence: CASTRWATERNQPQHF. This rearrangement joins TRBV6-1 to TRBJ1-5; tentative D call: TRBD1 (5 bases). Trimming stripped 7 bases from V and 2 bases from J, with 18 bases between. The CDR3 spans 16 residues. CDR1 is MNHNS and CDR2 is SASEGT in the germline V gene.

The V and J genes are TRBV6-1 and TRBJ2-2, with 9 bases matching TRBD2. Germline V gene data show CDR1 as MNHNS and CDR2 as SASEGT. The CDR3 has 14 amino acids. Trimming at V came to 10 bases and at J to 3 bases, leaving 6 bases not matched to a gene. The CDR3 spells CATRLAAHTGELFF. Written as DNA, the CDR3 is TGTGCCACCCGACTAGCGGCCCACACCGGGGAGCTGTTTTTT.

V and J are TRBV7-9 and TRBJ2-1; 9 nucleotides agree with TRBD1. J lost 7 bases, V lost 5 bases, and 3 bases had no gene match. The CDR3 extends over 13 amino acids. Germline CDR1 SEHNR, CDR2 FQNEAQ (reference sequence). The CDR3 reads CASSLGQGNEQFF. CDR3 sequence (DNA): TGTGCCAGCAGCCTGGGACAGGGTAATGAGCAGTTCTTC.

V is TRBV6-5 and J is TRBJ1-3; D ambiguous. The CDR3 extends over 13 amino acids. CDR1 MNHEY and CDR2 SVGAGI come from the germline V gene. V lost 3 bases and J 2 bases, leaving 5 bases between the germline ends. As DNA, the CDR3 is TGTGCCAGCAGTTATGTGCCTGGAAACACCATATATTTT. Translating it yields CASSYVPGNTIYF.

The chain has TRBV20-1 and TRBJ1-2; D call uncertain. In germline, CDR1 is DFQATT, CDR2 SNEGSKA (reference sequence). The CDR3 is 14 amino acids. The V end was cut by 5 bases, the J end by 2 bases, with 15 bases between. CDR3 bases: TGCAGTGCTGAAGGCAGGTCCCCAAACTATGGCTACACCTTC. Its protein product is CSAEGRSPNYGYTF.

CDR3: CSAQRSGYHETQYF. As DNA, the CDR3 is TGCAGTGCCCAGAGGTCGGGGTATCACGAGACCCAGTACTTC. This chain uses TRBV20-1 with TRBJ2-5; TRBD2 is a possible D gene (5 bases). Trimming cost V 6 bases and J 5 bases, with 19 bases left between them. The CDR3 has 14 residues. The germline V gene encodes CDR1 DFQATT and CDR2 SNEGSKA (reference sequence).

The V call is TRBV11-3, the J call TRBJ2-1, with TRBD2 matching over 7 bases. Germline values: CDR1 SGHNT, CDR2 YENEEA. There are 14 residues in the CDR3. V gave up 5 bases and J gave up 6 bases; unmatched junction bases: 7. The CDR3 sequence is CASSPYRTSNEQFF. The CDR3 nucleotides read TGTGCCAGCAGCCCCTACCGGACTAGCAATGAGCAGTTCTTC.

The rearrangement joins TRBV7-8 to TRBJ2-3; 8 positions match TRBD1. The junction had 2 bases not matched to a gene; V was cut back by 1 base and J by 2 bases. Germline V CDR1 and CDR2: SGHVS, FQNEAQ. CDR3 length equals 15 residues. CDR3 sequence reads: CASSLGTGITDTQYF. The CDR3 DNA reads as TGTGCCAGCAGCTTAGGGACAGGGATCACAGATACGCAGTATTTT.

The CDR3 spells CASSLPLAGSQQFF. The CDR3 DNA is TGTGCCAGCAGCTTACCCCTAGCGGGCAGCCAGCAGTTCTTC. This chain joins TRBV7-8 and TRBJ2-1; 8 positions match TRBD2. There are 14 residues in the CDR3. With 2 bases clipped from V and 11 bases from J, the junction kept 8 bases outside the gene matches. Germline-derived CDR1 and CDR2 are SGHVS and FQNEAQ.

The chain has TRBV30 and TRBJ1-5; no clear D gene. The CDR3 is 13 amino acids. Germline-derived CDR1 and CDR2 are GTSNPN and SVGIG (reference sequence). V was clipped by 0 bases and J by 5 bases, with 8 bases between them. This CDR3 is CAWSVPGYQPQHF. The CDR3 bases are TGTGCCTGGAGTGTACCGGGGTATCAGCCCCAGCATTTT. The entire variable domain, with the rest obtained from reference TRBV30 and TRBJ1-5, is as follows: SQTIHQWPATLVQPVGSPLSLECTVEGTSNPNLYWYRQAAGRGLQLLFYSVGIGQISSEVPQNLSASRPQDRQFILSSKKLLLSDSGFYLCAWSVPGYQPQHFGDGTRLSIL.

This chain uses TRBV6-5 with TRBJ2-7; D remains ambiguous. The V gene's germline CDR1 is MNHEY and CDR2 SVGAGI. V lost 0 bases, J lost 3 bases, and 15 bases lay in between. The CDR3 runs to 16 residues. CDR3 DNA sequence: TGTGCCAGCAGTTACTCGATTAGGGCCCGAAGCTACGAGCAGTACTTC. Amino acid sequence: CASSYSIRARSYEQYF.

V is TRBV10-3 and J is TRBJ2-2; 10 nucleotides align to TRBD1. Germline V gives CDR1 ENHRY, CDR2 SYGVKD. Unmatched junction bases numbered 3, after V lost 8 bases and J lost 3 bases. This CDR3 has 14 amino acids. Written as DNA, the CDR3 is TGTGCCATCCGGGACAGGGGCGACACCGGGGAGCTGTTTTTT. Protein: CAIRDRGDTGELFF.

V and J are TRBV7-2 and TRBJ2-1, with 10 bases that match TRBD2. The CDR3 loop spans 17 amino acids. Germline V CDR1 and CDR2: SGHTA, FQGNSA. V was pared by 1 base and J by 7 bases, with 10 bases of the junction left unmatched. The CDR3 is CASSLGPAGGPRNEQFF. Here the CDR3 DNA reads TGTGCCAGCAGCTTAGGTCCAGCGGGAGGGCCGCGGAATGAGCAGTTCTTC.

J is TRBJ1-1 and V is TRBV19, with TRBD1 identical over 7 bases. This CDR3 is 14 amino acids long. CDR1 is LNHDA and CDR2 is SQIVND in the germline V gene (reference sequence). V shed 8 bases, J shed 0 bases, and the junction held 6 bases outside the gene matches. The CDR3 DNA sequence: TGTGCCAGTCTCGGGACAGCCTTGAACACTGAAGCTTTCTTT. Translated, it gives CASLGTALNTEAFF.

The rearrangement uses TRBV6-1 and TRBJ2-7; D possibly matches TRBD1 or TRBD2 (5 bases each). CDR3 length: 13 residues. Deletions cut 7 bases from V and 9 bases from J, with 19 bases between. Germline-derived CDR1 and CDR2 are MNHNS and SASEGT. The CDR3 sequence is CASIERGPMVQYF. The CDR3 coding sequence is TGTGCCAGCATCGAGAGGGGCCCCATGGTGCAGTACTTC.

This chain links TRBV15 with TRBJ2-3, with 8 bases that match TRBD2. Per germline, CDR1 LNHNV and CDR2 YYDKDF (reference sequence). Trimming removed 1 base from V and 3 bases from J; junction bases left unmatched: 12. This CDR3 spans 18 amino acids. CDR3 amino acids: CATSRAPAASGLTDTQYF. The DNA of the CDR3 is TGTGCCACCAGCAGAGCCCCCGCGGCTAGCGGGTTGACAGATACGCAGTATTTT. Together with reference TRBV15 and TRBJ2-3, the CDR3 gives the full variable domain: DAMVIQNPRYQVTQFGKPVTLSCSQTLNHNVMYWYQQKSSQAPKLLFHYYDKDFNNEADTPDNFQSRRPNTSFCFLDIRSPGLGDTAMYLCATSRAPAASGLTDTQYFGPGTRLTVL.

The V call is TRBV30, the J call TRBJ2-3; no clear D gene. Looked up from germline, CDR1 is GTSNPN and CDR2 is SVGIG (reference sequence). Trimming removed 5 bases at V and 2 bases at J, with 8 bases between. This CDR3 has 12 amino acids. The CDR3 region is CAWSVTTDTQYF. The CDR3 bases are TGTGCCTGGTCAGTAACCACAGATACGCAGTATTTT. Supplemented by reference TRBV30 and TRBJ2-3, the full variable domain reads SQTIHQWPATLVQPVGSPLSLECTVEGTSNPNLYWYRQAAGRGLQLLFYSVGIGQISSEVPQNLSASRPQDRQFILSSKKLLLSDSGFYLCAWSVTTDTQYFGPGTRLTVL.

The rearrangement uses TRBV20-1 and TRBJ1-5; TRBD1 might be the D (6 bases). The germline CDR1 and CDR2 sequences are DFQATT and SNEGSKA (reference sequence). CDR3 size: 13 residues. The V gene lost 0 bases and the J gene lost 7 bases, with 10 bases spanning the gap. DNA of the CDR3: TGCAGTGCTAGAGAAGGGGGTGCGCAGCCCCAGCATTTT. As protein: CSAREGGAQPQHF.